The present T cell receptor (beta chain) was sequenced within a study of CD8+ T cells in alopecia areata. Study details: The duration of tofacitinib was 6 to 18 months, with 6 months off drug afterward. Study conclusions and caveats: Because one nonresponder was included, the link of baseline CD8+ expansion to response is considered uncertain. Lesional scalp exceeded normal scalp in clonality, especially in alopecia totalis/universalis.

Comments on this clone: Its antigen remains unidentified. Additional DNA sequences in this sample encode the identical CDR3.

Described treatment: oral pan-JAK inhibitor, 5-10 mg twice daily. As part of sample collection, lesional scalp punch biopsies and peripheral blood were taken from alopecia areata patients. As the sequencing template, cDNA was produced by extracting RNA and reverse transcribing it. Sequenced by immunoSEQ multiplex PCR; TCRdb stores in-frame clones only, minus some. The sample records approximately 200,000 clones, approximately 56% being singletons. V lost 0 bases and J lost 3, with 0 bases in between. The CDR3 extends over 13 amino acids. Looked up from germline, CDR1 is SGHTA and CDR2 is FQGNSA. The sequence came from a human donor with alopecia areata. Sample: CD4+ T cells sorted from blood, taken at week 4, from a patient treated with tofacitinib. The chain employs TRBV7-2 and TRBJ2-6; D ambiguous. CDR3 nucleotides: TGTGCCAGCAGCTTAGCTGGGGCCAACGTCCTGACTTTC. It specifies CASSLAGANVLTF.